The entry below describes one T cell receptor beta chain. This receptor's antigen is unknown. One base away there is no much larger clone; base qualities are not given. Patients with autoimmune disease history or receiving systemic immunosuppression were excluded from the trial. Peripheral blood for TCR sequencing was drawn from every dose cohort at baseline, at cycle 4 day 1 and at cycle 7 day 1. Samples were obtained from an open-label, multicenter, first-in-human phase I dose-escalation trial of ivuxolimab. The trial enrolled adults with locally advanced or metastatic head and neck squamous cell, hepatocellular, melanoma or renal cell carcinoma. Before TCR sequencing, CD4+ and CD8+ T cells were separately sorted from peripheral blood. The data are from a study of OX40 agonist ivuxolimab in advanced cancers. Describing the broader study: Ivuxolimab, which targeted the costimulatory receptor OX40 (CD134), was an agonistic, fully human IgG2 monoclonal antibody. Prior anti-PD-1, anti-PD-L1 or anti-CTLA-4 therapy was permitted, and checkpoint inhibitors had been received by under 50% of dose-escalation patients. The purpose of peripheral TCRbeta sequencing was to test whether ivuxolimab changed TCR sequence diversity and led to clonal T-cell expansion. Partial responses occurred in three dose-escalation patients: two with cutaneous melanoma and one with hepatocellular carcinoma. The paper reports the monotherapy dose-escalation portion (N of about 47 patients) of the phase I ivuxolimab trial. Of the 50 to 55 patients in dose escalation, about 20 had hepatocellular carcinoma, roughly 15 had melanoma, 9 had renal cell carcinoma and 9 had head and neck cancer. In the dose-escalation cohort, around four fifths of patients were male, and the mean age was about 55 years, with a range of roughly 23 to 85. Intravenous ivuxolimab was administered to patients every 2 weeks at six dose levels: 0.01, 0.1, 0.3, 1.5, 3 and 10 mg/kg.

The germline V gene supplies CDR1 SGHDN and CDR2 FVKESK. Inclusive of the bounding cysteine and phenylalanine, the CDR3 is 15 residues long. The read is trimmed to its CDR3 DNA, 45 bases read in frame from base 1. V loses 3 bases of germline sequence and J loses 5 bases, and the interval between the two ends is 13 bases. What the work shows at the level of the full study, not this receptor alone: Low levels of normalized T-cell clonal expansion were also seen in some patients who did not respond. In the 0.1-3.0 mg/kg groups, partial responders had among the lowest normalized peripheral clonal expansion, particularly in CD8+ T cells. At doses of 0.1 to 3.0 mg/kg, clonal expansion of both CD4+ and CD8+ blood T cells was observed from baseline to week 6. After ivuxolimab, CD8+ T cells had more expanded clones than CD4+ T cells on average. The antigen specificity of the clonally expanded peripheral T cells was not determined.

Genomic DNA was extracted from sorted cells for sequencing of the TCRbeta CDR3 region. The immunoSEQ Assay was used to sequence the TCRbeta CDR3 regions. The source is immuneACCESS, and TCRdb retained only in-frame sequences with V and J called. Part of the clones is not carried over; for the studies checked, unresolved V genes explain less than half of this, and the remainder is unexplained. This sample lists fewer than 80,000 clones; 85% were detected once. Around 0.7% of the sample comes from the top ten. The clonotype comes from an adult with an advanced solid tumor such as melanoma, head and neck, liver or kidney cancer. Sequencing used CD4+ or CD8+ T cells sorted from blood, obtained in a trial of the OX40 agonist ivuxolimab. The receptor chain draws on TRBV14 and TRBJ1-4; 6 matching bases give a weak D call of TRBD1. The nucleotide sequence is given as TGTGCCAGCAGCCAGTTGCAGGACAGCAATGAAAAACTGTTTTTT. Translation gives CASSQLQDSNEKLFF.